This passage covers 20 T cell receptor beta chains from one sample sequenced in a study of T cells in localized non-small cell lung cancer. Using immunoSEQ multiplex PCR, the repertoire was profiled, and TCRdb retains in-frame clones only, with some absent. The sample records some 30,000 clones, around 93% being singletons. The input for sequencing was PBMCs, taken before any cancer treatment. The receptors derive from a man between 40 and 70 years old with stage II lung adenocarcinoma.

This chain uses TRBV11-1 with TRBJ1-2; D is unresolved. The CDR3 sequence is 13 residues long. Germline-derived CDR1 and CDR2 are SGHAT and FQDESV (reference sequence). V shed 5 bases and J shed 5 bases, with 12 bases lying between them. Here the CDR3 DNA reads TGTGCCAGCAGCCCAGAGGCCAGTTATGGCTACACCTTC. It translates to CASSPEASYGYTF.

This chain connects TRBV11-2 to TRBJ1-2, with 8 positions matching TRBD1. Unmatched junction bases numbered 3, after V lost 1 base and J lost 8 bases. Germline V lookup: CDR1 SGHAT, CDR2 FQNNGV. The CDR3 runs 13 residues. CDR3 amino acids: CASSLGTGSGYTF. The CDR3 bases are TGTGCCAGCAGCTTAGGGACAGGGTCAGGCTACACCTTC.

The chain employs TRBV11-2 and TRBJ2-4; possibly TRBD1 for D (5 bases). The CDR3 is made up of 15 amino acids. Germline lookup yields CDR1 SGHAT and CDR2 FQNNGV. V shed 6 bases and J shed 3 bases, with 15 bases lying between them. Here the CDR3 reads CASRGVRGIKNIQYF. In nucleotides, the CDR3 is TGTGCCAGCAGAGGCGTTAGGGGAATCAAAAACATTCAGTACTTC.

The gene calls are TRBV4-2 and TRBJ2-7, with TRBD2 matching over 10 bases. The germline CDR1 and CDR2 sequences are LGHNA and YNFKEQ. The CDR3 length is 15 residues. Trimming removed 4 bases from V and 1 base from J; junction bases left unmatched: 4. The CDR3 coding sequence is TGTGCCAGCAGCCTTCGACTAGCGGGTTCCTACGAGCAGTACTTC. This encodes CASSLRLAGSYEQYF.

The chain recombines TRBV7-9 with TRBJ2-7; D is perhaps TRBD2 (6 bases). The CDR3 covers 15 residues. Germline V lookup: CDR1 SEHNR, CDR2 FQNEAQ (reference sequence). V shed 2 bases and J shed 6 bases, with 17 bases lying between them. The CDR3 loop reads CASSLYRGGIGEQYF. In nucleotides, the CDR3 is TGTGCCAGCAGCTTATACCGGGGCGGGATCGGCGAGCAGTACTTC.

The chain is built from TRBV5-4 and TRBJ2-3, with TRBD1 matching 9 bases. The ends lost 0 bases at V and 2 bases at J; junction bases unmatched: 1. There are 15 residues in the CDR3. The V gene's germline CDR1 is SGHNT and CDR2 YYREEE (reference sequence). The CDR3 sequence: CASSLGDRATDTQYF. The CDR3 DNA reads TGTGCCAGCAGCTTGGGGGACAGGGCCACAGATACGCAGTATTTT.

The sample holds a few counts of this clone. This sequence joins TRBV28 and TRBJ1-3; unclear D gene. With 2 bases removed from V and 2 bases from J, the gap between germline ends came to 4 bases. Germline loops: CDR1 MDHEN, CDR2 SYDVKM. The CDR3 contains 13 residues. The CDR3 here is CASSLIAGNTIYF. DNA for the CDR3: TGTGCCAGCAGTTTAATAGCTGGAAACACCATATATTTT.

J is TRBJ2-1 and V is TRBV9, with TRBD1 matching 9 bases. V shed 4 bases and J 5 bases; nucleotides not matched to a gene: 10. There are 16 residues in the CDR3. CDR1 SGDLS and CDR2 YYNGEE come from the germline V gene. The CDR3 DNA follows: TGTGCCAGCAGCTCCCCCTTAAGGACAGGGGACAATGAGCAGTTCTTC. This sequence encodes CASSSPLRTGDNEQFF.

The gene calls are TRBV7-9 and TRBJ1-4; D possibly corresponds to TRBD1 (6 bases). The CDR3 totals 14 residues. Looked up from germline, CDR1 is SEHNR and CDR2 is FQNEAQ (reference sequence). Trimming stripped 5 bases from V and 4 bases from J, with 11 bases between. The CDR3 is CASSPDRFNEKLFF. CDR3 sequence (DNA): TGTGCCAGCAGCCCAGACAGGTTTAATGAAAAACTGTTTTTT.

The chain joins TRBV2 to TRBJ2-5; D ambiguous. Trimming took off 4 bases at V and 2 bases at J, with 11 bases between the two ends. The germline CDR1 and CDR2 sequences are SNHLY and FYNNEI. The CDR3 length is 14 residues. CDR3 in amino acids: CASSGSEGQETQYF. CDR3 sequence (DNA): TGTGCCAGCAGTGGGTCGGAAGGGCAAGAGACCCAGTACTTC.

This clone was seen once. This chain joins TRBV6-4 and TRBJ2-5; 8 nucleotides agree with TRBD2. The CDR3 totals 15 residues. V lost 2 bases to trimming and J lost 5 bases; unmatched junction nucleotides: 7. CDR1 is MRHNA, CDR2 SNTAGT, per germline. CDR3 sequence reads: CASSDPGLGGETQYF. The CDR3 DNA is TGTGCCAGCAGTGACCCGGGACTAGGAGGTGAGACCCAGTACTTC.

The chain uses TRBV19 and TRBJ2-3; no reliable D call. The CDR3 sequence is 12 residues long. V was clipped by 5 bases and J by 6 bases, with 9 bases between them. Germline CDR1 is LNHDA and CDR2 is SQIVND (reference sequence). CDR3 coding DNA: TGTGCCAGTAGTCTTAGTGGTGATACGCAGTATTTT. It yields the protein CASSLSGDTQYF.

The chain has TRBV13 and TRBJ2-1, with 15 bases lining up with TRBD2. This CDR3 has 18 residues. Trimming took 4 bases from V and 9 from J; bases not matched to a gene: 13. Germline loops: CDR1 PRHDT, CDR2 FYEKMQ (reference sequence). CDR3 region: CASSSHPGLAGGPGEQFF. The CDR3 DNA is TGTGCCAGCAGCTCCCACCCCGGACTAGCGGGAGGGCCGGGTGAGCAGTTCTTC.

The chain links TRBV5-4 to TRBJ1-1, with D possibly matching TRBD1 (6 bases). Trimming removed 1 base from V and 0 bases from J, with 13 bases in between. Germline CDR1 and CDR2: SGHNT and YYREEE (reference sequence). CDR3 size: 16 residues. The CDR3 here is CASSLPRAGVNTEAFF. The CDR3 coding sequence is TGTGCCAGCAGCTTGCCCAGGGCAGGGGTGAACACTGAAGCTTTCTTT.

The chain is built from TRBV11-2 and TRBJ2-3; a possible D gene is TRBD2 (5 bases). Germline CDR1 SGHAT, CDR2 FQNNGV. Trimming cost V 3 bases and J 2 bases, with 15 bases left between them. The CDR3 sequence is 16 residues long. This CDR3 is CASSFQGSSITDTQYF. The CDR3 nucleotides are TGTGCCAGCAGCTTCCAAGGGAGTTCTATCACAGATACGCAGTATTTT.

The chain combines TRBV29-1 with TRBJ2-2; D may be TRBD2 (6 bases). V was trimmed by 3 bases and J by 6 bases, leaving 8 bases between them. The length of the CDR3 is 12 residues. Germline CDR1 is SQVTM and CDR2 is ANQGSEA. The CDR3 is CSVETSAGELFF. The CDR3 nucleotides read TGCAGCGTTGAGACTAGTGCCGGGGAGCTGTTTTTT.

This clone came up once. The V call is TRBV10-3, the J call TRBJ2-1, with D perhaps being TRBD1 or TRBD2 (5 bases each). The CDR3 extends over 13 amino acids. V was shortened by 6 bases and J by 3 bases, with 9 bases between the two germline ends. Germline CDR1 reads ENHRY; CDR2 reads SYGVKD. In nucleotides, the CDR3 is TGTGCCATCAGAGGGACGGACTACAATGAGCAGTTCTTC. It specifies CAIRGTDYNEQFF.

The chain joins TRBV6-1 to TRBJ1-3; D not certain. The germline gives CDR1 MNHNS, CDR2 SASEGT. With 5 bases removed from V and 0 bases from J, the gap between germline ends came to 8 bases. The CDR3 has 14 amino acids. DNA of the CDR3: TGTGCCAGCAGTTCAGGCTTCTCTGGAAACACCATATATTTT. Translated: CASSSGFSGNTIYF.

The V and J genes are TRBV2 and TRBJ2-5; unclear D gene. The CDR3 length is 10 residues. Trimming shortened V by 8 bases and J by 5 bases, and 6 bases separated the two germline ends. Germline CDR1 is SNHLY and CDR2 is FYNNEI. This chain's CDR3 is CASLGETQYF. As DNA, the CDR3 is TGTGCCAGCCTTGGGGAGACCCAGTACTTC.

The V call is TRBV6-1, the J call TRBJ1-2; 8 positions agree with TRBD1. The germline V gene encodes CDR1 MNHNS and CDR2 SASEGT. This CDR3 has 14 residues. Trimming at V came to 6 bases and at J to 7 bases, leaving 10 bases not matched to a gene. CDR3 DNA sequence: TGTGCCAGCAGCCCACAGGGGGGAGCTCGTGGCTACACCTTC. This sequence encodes CASSPQGGARGYTF.